Below, 24 T cell receptor beta chains from the same sample are listed, as sequenced in a study of T-cell reconstitution after alpha-beta-depleted transplantation in children. This sample's TCRbeta library carried unique molecular identifier barcodes. One entry per CDR3 protein, called by TCRdb with MiXCR from the PCR reads. The sample lists 670,000 or so distinct CDR3 sequences, about an eighth seen once, with around 0.79% in the top ten. Sample: PBMCs, taken before TCRalphabeta/CD19-depleted stem cell transplant. The receptors here all came from a girl aged 2 to 10 with congenital amegakaryocytic thrombocytopenia, due to receive a stem cell transplant.

This clonotype came up a few times. The rearrangement links TRBV3-1 to TRBJ2-7; D is undetermined. V lost 1 base and J lost 3, with 10 bases in between. The germline V gene encodes CDR1 LGHDT and CDR2 YNNKEL (reference sequence). The CDR3 totals 14 residues. CDR3 residues: CASSQGFGVYEQYF. The CDR3, as DNA: TGTGCCAGCAGCCAAGGTTTTGGGGTCTACGAGCAGTACTTC.

This clonotype was counted many times. V is TRBV12-3 or TRBV12-4 and J is TRBJ1-5, with 8 bases aligning to TRBD1. Unmatched junction bases numbered 8, after V lost 7 bases and J lost 6 bases. The CDR3 has 14 amino acids. The CDR3 region is CASTRDRITQPQHF. The CDR3 nucleotides are TGTGCCAGCACCCGGGACAGGATAACTCAGCCCCAGCATTTT.

In its sample, this clonotype was seen many times. This chain connects TRBV12-3 or TRBV12-4 to TRBJ2-1; D is uncertain. The CDR3 has 13 residues. V was shortened by 3 bases and J by 9 bases, with 12 bases between the two germline ends. CDR3 coding DNA: TGTGCCAGCAGTTTTGGACGTGTGAGTGAGCAGTTCTTC. Translated, it gives CASSFGRVSEQFF.

There are many counts of this clonotype. The genes are TRBV28 and TRBJ2-1; 7 nucleotides align to TRBD2. The CDR3 covers 17 residues. Per the germline V gene, CDR1 is MDHEN and CDR2 is SYDVKM. Unmatched junction bases numbered 14, after V lost 6 bases and J lost 3 bases. CDR3 sequence (DNA): TGTGCCAGCAGCACGCTTTATGAGAGCGGGAACTACAATGAGCAGTTCTTC. Translation gives CASSTLYESGNYNEQFF.

Many counts were recorded for this clonotype. The rearrangement uses TRBV12-3 or TRBV12-4 and TRBJ2-7; D may be TRBD2 (5 bases). The CDR3 is 15 residues long. V shed 5 bases and J shed 6 bases, with 20 bases lying between them. The CDR3 reads CASSPRTRPTGEQYF. The CDR3 nucleotides are TGTGCCAGCAGTCCTCGGACTCGCCCGACCGGCGAGCAGTACTTC.

This clonotype showed up just once. The chain has TRBV12-3 or TRBV12-4 and TRBJ2-3; D is uncertain. V dropped 8 bases and J dropped 3 bases, with 12 bases sitting between them. The CDR3 is made up of 13 amino acids. CDR3 bases: TGTGCCAGCCTCAACGCTGCGACAGATACGCAGTATTTT. Translation: CASLNAATDTQYF.

This clonotype has at least ten counts. This rearrangement joins TRBV28 to TRBJ2-7, with a possible D match to TRBD1 (5 bases). This CDR3 is 13 amino acids long. With 10 bases removed from V and 0 bases from J, the gap between germline ends came to 13 bases. In germline, CDR1 is MDHEN, CDR2 SYDVKM. Here the CDR3 reads CAIETDSSYEQYF. The DNA for the CDR3 is TGTGCCATCGAGACCGACAGCTCCTACGAGCAGTACTTC.

This clonotype was recorded at least ten times. This chain connects TRBV20-1 to TRBJ2-5; 8 nucleotides match TRBD1. This CDR3 has 11 residues. Germline CDR1 is DFQATT and CDR2 is SNEGSKA (reference sequence). V shed 7 bases, J shed 5 bases, and the junction held 3 bases outside the gene matches. DNA for the CDR3: TGCAGTGTCAGGGGGCAGGAGACCCAGTACTTC. The encoded protein is CSVRGQETQYF.

This clonotype showed up just once. The chain combines TRBV5-1 with TRBJ2-1; tentative D call: TRBD2 (5 bases). The V gene lost 6 bases and the J gene lost 8 bases, with 21 bases spanning the gap. The CDR3 is 15 amino acids. The germline CDR1 and CDR2 sequences are SGHRS and YFSETQ. CDR3 protein: CASTLGVGVGDEQFF. In nucleotides, the CDR3 is TGCGCCAGCACCCTCGGGGTAGGAGTCGGCGATGAGCAGTTCTTC.

This clonotype has only a few counts. The chain uses TRBV5-1 and TRBJ2-1; tentative D call: TRBD2 (5 bases). CDR1 SGHRS and CDR2 YFSETQ come from the germline V gene. The CDR3 consists of 15 residues. Trimming pared 5 bases from V and 3 bases from J, leaving 15 bases between. DNA of the CDR3: TGCGCCAGCAGTTTCGGGATCTACAGCTACAATGAGCAGTTCTTC. Its protein product is CASSFGIYSYNEQFF.

The chain couples TRBV5-1 to TRBJ2-4; possibly TRBD2 for D (6 bases). The CDR3 is made up of 16 amino acids. Germline lookup yields CDR1 SGHRS and CDR2 YFSETQ. V shed 2 bases and J shed 2 bases, with 14 bases lying between them. The CDR3 region has the DNA TGCGCCAGCAGCTTTAATACGGGAGCACCCAAAAACATTCAGTACTTC. Translation: CASSFNTGAPKNIQYF.

This clonotype was detected many times. The CDR3 bases are TGCAGTGCCCAACCCGATAATATGGGAGATACGCAGTATTTT. Encoded protein: CSAQPDNMGDTQYF. V and J are TRBV20-1 and TRBJ2-3; no definite D call. V was clipped by 6 bases and J by 5 bases, with 18 bases between them. Per germline, CDR1 DFQATT and CDR2 SNEGSKA (reference sequence). This CDR3 is 14 amino acids long.

The CDR3 DNA reads as TGCAGTGCCGCCTACAGCCACTGGGATGGCAATCAGCCCCAGCATTTT. It specifies CSAAYSHWDGNQPQHF. The chain recombines TRBV20-1 with TRBJ1-5; no reliable D call. The CDR3 has 16 amino acids. The germline V gene has CDR1 DFQATT and CDR2 SNEGSKA (reference sequence). V lost 6 bases and J 2 bases, leaving 20 bases between the germline ends.

This clonotype was seen a single time. Given a much more abundant clone one base away, this may be a read error. The genes are TRBV27 and TRBJ2-3, with 8 positions matching TRBD1. The CDR3 covers 15 residues. Germline trimming cut 5 bases from V and 2 bases from J; bases unmatched to any gene: 6. Germline lookup yields CDR1 MNHEY and CDR2 SMNVEV (reference sequence). The CDR3 reads CASSDYRGYTDTQYF. The CDR3 DNA follows: TGTGCCAGCAGTGACTACAGGGGGTACACAGATACGCAGTATTTT.

This clonotype was counted between two and nine times. V is TRBV20-1 and J is TRBJ2-4, with D perhaps being TRBD1 or TRBD2 (6 bases each). The CDR3 length is 12 residues. The germline V and J ends were trimmed by 3 bases and 8 bases, with 11 bases remaining between them. Germline-derived CDR1 and CDR2 are DFQATT and SNEGSKA (reference sequence). The DNA of the CDR3 is TGCAGTGCTAGCCCGGGGGCGGACATTCAGTACTTC. This sequence encodes CSASPGADIQYF.

This chain links TRBV2 with TRBJ2-1; the D gene is possibly TRBD1 (5 bases). Germline loops: CDR1 SNHLY, CDR2 FYNNEI. V was shortened by 2 bases and J by 6 bases, with 14 bases between the two germline ends. The CDR3 extends over 15 amino acids. In DNA, the CDR3 is TGTGCCAGCAGTGAACGTACAAGGGGTTCCAATGAGCAGTTCTTC. Its protein product is CASSERTRGSNEQFF.

This clonotype has at least ten counts. The rearrangement joins TRBV7-4 to TRBJ2-1; TRBD2 agrees at 13 bases. The J segment lost 0 bases and the V segment lost 10 bases, leaving 12 bases of the junction unmatched. CDR3 length equals 18 residues. Germline CDR1 reads SGHVT; CDR2 reads SQSDAQ. CDR3 protein: CANCARTSGRGSYNEQFF. The CDR3 DNA reads TGTGCCAACTGCGCCCGGACTAGCGGGAGAGGCTCCTACAATGAGCAGTTCTTC.

Many counts were recorded for this clonotype. The rearrangement joins TRBV7-2 to TRBJ1-1; 7 positions match TRBD1. Losses at the gene ends were 8 bases for V and 1 base for J; bases not matched to a gene: 10. Per germline, CDR1 SGHTA and CDR2 FQGNSA. CDR3 size: 15 residues. In nucleotides, the CDR3 is TGTGCCAGCCCTTTTGGTGACAGGGCGAACACTGAAGCTTTCTTT. This translates into CASPFGDRANTEAFF.

V is TRBV20-1 and J is TRBJ2-3; TRBD1 matches at 8 bases. Germline trimming cut 3 bases from V and 5 bases from J; bases unmatched to any gene: 13. Germline V gives CDR1 DFQATT, CDR2 SNEGSKA (reference sequence). The CDR3 is 16 amino acids. The CDR3 loop reads CSASPGQGGLRDTQYF. In DNA form, the CDR3 reads TGCAGTGCTAGCCCCGGACAGGGAGGTTTAAGAGATACGCAGTATTTT.

The chain employs TRBV15 and TRBJ1-6; 9 bases line up with TRBD1. V trimming: 8 bases; J trimming: 14 bases; junction bases outside the gene matches: 13. The germline V gene encodes CDR1 LNHNV and CDR2 YYDKDF (reference sequence). The CDR3 runs to 14 residues. This chain's CDR3 is CATSLDRGVRSLHF. For the CDR3, the DNA is TGTGCCACCTCATTGGACAGGGGAGTAAGATCCCTCCACTTT.

This clonotype has just a few counts. This sequence joins TRBV12-3 or TRBV12-4 and TRBJ1-3, with TRBD1 matching over 7 bases. Losses at the gene ends were 11 bases for V and 4 bases for J; bases not matched to a gene: 8. The CDR3 consists of 13 residues. This chain's CDR3 is CASEGASGNTIYF. CDR3 sequence (DNA): TGTGCCTCGGAGGGGGCGTCAGGAAACACCATATATTTT.

The gene calls are TRBV5-1 and TRBJ2-1, with D hard to call. The CDR3 has 15 residues. V shed 0 bases and J shed 7 bases, with 14 bases lying between them. Germline CDR1 is SGHRS and CDR2 is YFSETQ. The CDR3 region has the DNA TGCGCCAGCAGCTTGGGCCCAGCAAGGGTAAATGAGCAGTTCTTC. Protein sequence: CASSLGPARVNEQFF.

This clonotype turned up a few times. The chain links TRBV5-1 to TRBJ2-1; D might be TRBD2 (5 bases). CDR1 and CDR2 from the germline V gene are SGHRS and YFSETQ. This CDR3 has 13 amino acids. Trimming removed 5 bases from V and 5 bases from J, with 11 bases in between. CDR3 nucleotide sequence: TGCGCCAGCAGGGACGGACTGAACAATGAGCAGTTCTTC. Translated, it gives CASRDGLNNEQFF.

The table lists this clonotype with many counts. The J gene is TRBJ1-2, the V gene TRBV20-1, with 10 positions matching TRBD1. The CDR3 covers 13 residues. Trimming cost V 5 bases and J 2 bases; bases outside gene matches: 2. Germline V gives CDR1 DFQATT, CDR2 SNEGSKA (reference sequence). The CDR3 nucleotides read TGCAGTGCTTGGACAGGGGGGAACTATGGCTACACCTTC. Residues: CSAWTGGNYGYTF.